This T cell receptor (beta chain) was obtained from a study of shared clonotypes between healthy human individuals. Whole-study findings and limits: Only blood underwent sampling, and tissue repertoires likely differ.

Those who donated were healthy HIV-negative adults, with no recent acute infections or vaccinations reported. In the original processing: ImmunoSEQ output lacked quality scores and full-length reads, limiting matched filtering. Profiled with immunoSEQ multiplex PCR; TCRdb holds only in-frame clones, not every one. For V, J and clone size, that table is used; D and trimming come from the DNA. This sample has around 1.5 million clones, with nearly 99% found just once. Germline V gives CDR1 SGHRS, CDR2 YFSETQ. The junction had 14 bases not matched to a gene; V was cut back by 3 bases and J by 4 bases. This CDR3 spans 17 amino acids. For this clone: The target antigen is unknown.

This chain joins TRBV5-1 and TRBJ2-5; the match to TRBD1 covers 8 bases. The TCR comes from a man in his thirties or forties in good health. Input material: naive CD4+ T cells sorted from blood. Subset specified: CD45RA+ positively selected. The chain's CDR3 is CASSSRQGYGLVETQYF. The CDR3 bases are TGCGCCAGCAGCTCAAGACAGGGGTATGGATTAGTAGAGACCCAGTACTTC.